The sequence of this TCR beta chain was determined in a study of cytomegalovirus exposure and HLA in healthy donors. For the study at large: Prior work identified around 120 million unique TCR beta sequences in some 180 million T cells.

PCR involved 60 Vbeta and 13 Jbeta primers. Sequencing used immunoSEQ multiplex PCR; TCRdb keeps in-frame clones, though not all of them. The sample records some 150,000 clones, roughly 80% being singletons. V shed 5 bases, J shed 8 bases, and the junction held 20 bases outside the gene matches. The CDR3 is 17 residues long. Germline loops: CDR1 MNHEY, CDR2 SMNVEV (reference sequence). The source material was PBMCs. The chain links TRBV27 to TRBJ1-2; 7 bases map to TRBD1. The receptor comes from a man aged 35 to 55 in good health and CMV-seronegative. The CDR3 spells CASSPVTGSSTYPGYTF. CDR3 DNA: TGTGCCAGCAGTCCTGTGACAGGGTCCTCCACTTACCCAGGCTACACCTTC.